This record looks at one T cell receptor beta chain sequence and its context. The sample originates from a study of blood T cell repertoires in COVID-19. Overall study context: Samples taken during acute and convalescent COVID-19 were collected in the United States, Italy and Spain.

The authors' processing: Reference gene primer amplification in the assay estimated nucleated cell counts. Some clones are missing from TCRdb's copy, which holds only in-frame ones; the method was immunoSEQ multiplex PCR. V, J and clone size derive from that table, while D and trimming were established from the DNA sequence. The sample contains some 140,000 clones, about 76% of which appear only once. Sequencing used peripheral blood. This clonotype was sampled from a man at least 80 years old with acute or convalescent COVID-19.

The CDR3 DNA is TGTGCCAGCAGCTTACAGCGGGGGAACACCGGGGAGCTGTTTTTT. Its translation: CASSLQRGNTGELFF. The chain recombines TRBV7-9 with TRBJ2-2; 7 nucleotides align to TRBD2. CDR1 is SEHNR, CDR2 FQNEAQ, per germline (reference sequence). This CDR3 is built from 15 residues. J lost 1 base, V lost 2 bases, and 1 base had no gene match.